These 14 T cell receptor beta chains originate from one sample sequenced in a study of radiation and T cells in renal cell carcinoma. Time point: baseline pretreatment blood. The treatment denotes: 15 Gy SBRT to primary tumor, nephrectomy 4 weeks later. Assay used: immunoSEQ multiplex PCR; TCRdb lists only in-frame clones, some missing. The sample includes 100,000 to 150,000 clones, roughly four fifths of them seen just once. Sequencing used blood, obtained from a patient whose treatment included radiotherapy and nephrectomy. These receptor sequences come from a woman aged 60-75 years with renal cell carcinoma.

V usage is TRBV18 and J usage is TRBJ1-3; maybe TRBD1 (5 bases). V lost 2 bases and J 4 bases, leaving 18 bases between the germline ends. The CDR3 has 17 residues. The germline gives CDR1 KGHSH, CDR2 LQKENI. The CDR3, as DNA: TGTGCCAGCTCACCATCTGTAGCAGGGTCTGACGGAAACACCATATATTTT. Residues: CASSPSVAGSDGNTIYF.

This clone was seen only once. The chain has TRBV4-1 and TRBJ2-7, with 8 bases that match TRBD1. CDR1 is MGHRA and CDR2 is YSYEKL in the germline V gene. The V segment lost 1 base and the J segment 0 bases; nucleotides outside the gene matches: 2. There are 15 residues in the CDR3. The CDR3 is CASSQAGGNSYEQYF. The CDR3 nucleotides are TGCGCCAGCAGCCAAGCAGGGGGCAACTCCTACGAGCAGTACTTC.

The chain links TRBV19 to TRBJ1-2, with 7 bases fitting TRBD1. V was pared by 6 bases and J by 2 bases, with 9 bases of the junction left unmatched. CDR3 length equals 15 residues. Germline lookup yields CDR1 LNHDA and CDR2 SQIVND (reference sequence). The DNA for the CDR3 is TGTGCCAGTAGCGATGGGGACAGCCCAAACTATGGCTACACCTTC. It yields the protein CASSDGDSPNYGYTF.

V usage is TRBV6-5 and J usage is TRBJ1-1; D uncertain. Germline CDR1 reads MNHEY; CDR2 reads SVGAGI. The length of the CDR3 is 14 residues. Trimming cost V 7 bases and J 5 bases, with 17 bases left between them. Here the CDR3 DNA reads TGTGCCAGCATTATCGTGACCCAGTCAACTGAAGCTTTCTTT. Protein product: CASIIVTQSTEAFF.

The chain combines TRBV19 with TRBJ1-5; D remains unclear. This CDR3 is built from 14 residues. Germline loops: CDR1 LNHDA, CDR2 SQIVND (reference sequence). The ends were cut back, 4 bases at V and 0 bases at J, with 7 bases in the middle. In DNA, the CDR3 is TGTGCCAGTAGTACGGTTGATAGCAATCAGCCCCAGCATTTT. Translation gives CASSTVDSNQPQHF.

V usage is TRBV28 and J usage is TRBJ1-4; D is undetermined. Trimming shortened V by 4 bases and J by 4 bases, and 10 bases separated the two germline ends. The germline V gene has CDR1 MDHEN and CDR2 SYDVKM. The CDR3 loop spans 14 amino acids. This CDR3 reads CASSYVRSNEKLFF. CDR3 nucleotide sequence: TGTGCCAGCAGTTACGTACGGAGTAATGAAAAACTGTTTTTT.

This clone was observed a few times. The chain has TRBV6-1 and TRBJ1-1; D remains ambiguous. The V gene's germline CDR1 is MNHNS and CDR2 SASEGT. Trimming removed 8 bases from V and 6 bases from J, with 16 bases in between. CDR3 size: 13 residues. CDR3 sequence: CASRAYGRPEAFF. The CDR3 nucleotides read TGTGCCAGCCGCGCCTACGGGCGGCCTGAAGCTTTCTTT.

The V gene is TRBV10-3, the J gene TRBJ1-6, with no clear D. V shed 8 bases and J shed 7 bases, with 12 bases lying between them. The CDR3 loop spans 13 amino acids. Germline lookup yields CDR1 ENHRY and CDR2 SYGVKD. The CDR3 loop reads CAIGPSSNSPLHF. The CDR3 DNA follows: TGTGCCATCGGGCCGTCTTCGAATTCACCCCTCCACTTT.

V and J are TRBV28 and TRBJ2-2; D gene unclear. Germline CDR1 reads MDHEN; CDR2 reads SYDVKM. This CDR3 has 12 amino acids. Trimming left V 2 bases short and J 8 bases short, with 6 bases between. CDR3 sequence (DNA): TGTGCCAGCAGTTTACCGGCGGGGGAGCTGTTTTTT. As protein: CASSLPAGELFF.

Here the CDR3 reads CASSATGTTGTDTQYF. The DNA of the CDR3 is TGTGCCAGCAGTGCTACCGGGACTACCGGCACAGATACGCAGTATTTT. The chain is built from TRBV28 and TRBJ2-3, with 7 bases identical to TRBD2. This CDR3 contains 16 residues. CDR1 is MDHEN, CDR2 SYDVKM, per germline. The V gene end was trimmed by 5 bases and the J gene end by 1 base; junction bases not matched to a gene: 9.

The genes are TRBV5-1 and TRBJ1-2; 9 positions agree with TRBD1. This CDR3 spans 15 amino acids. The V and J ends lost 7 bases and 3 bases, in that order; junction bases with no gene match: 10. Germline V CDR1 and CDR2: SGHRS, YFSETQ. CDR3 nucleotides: TGCGCCAGCGACACTCCGGGACAGGGTGACTATGGCTACACCTTC. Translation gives CASDTPGQGDYGYTF.

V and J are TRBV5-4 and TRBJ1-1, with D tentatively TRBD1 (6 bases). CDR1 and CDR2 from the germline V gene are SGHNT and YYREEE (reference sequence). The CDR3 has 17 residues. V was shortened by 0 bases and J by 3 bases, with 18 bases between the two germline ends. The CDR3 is CASSLGGLTGRDTEAFF. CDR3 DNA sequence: TGTGCCAGCAGCTTGGGTGGCTTAACAGGGCGGGACACTGAAGCTTTCTTT. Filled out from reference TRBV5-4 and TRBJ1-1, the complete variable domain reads ETGVTQSPTHLIKTRGQQVTLRCSSQSGHNTVSWYQQALGQGPQFIFQYYREEENGRGNFPPRFSGLQFPNYSSELNVNALELDDSALYLCASSLGGLTGRDTEAFFGQGTRLTVV.

The CDR3 protein is CASSIRRAQVGGQPQHF. For the CDR3, the DNA is TGTGCCAGTAGTATTCGGAGGGCCCAGGTTGGGGGGCAGCCCCAGCATTTT. The chain carries TRBV19 and TRBJ1-5; maybe TRBD1 (5 bases). The V end was cut by 3 bases, the J end by 7 bases, with 22 bases between. From germline, CDR1 is LNHDA and CDR2 SQIVND (reference sequence). The CDR3 consists of 17 residues.

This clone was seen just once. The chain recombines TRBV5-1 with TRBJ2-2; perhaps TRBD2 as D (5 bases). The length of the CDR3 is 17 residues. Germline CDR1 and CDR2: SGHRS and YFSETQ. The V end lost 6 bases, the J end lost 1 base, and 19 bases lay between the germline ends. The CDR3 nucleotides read TGCGCCAGCACCGCCATTTTTACCAGCGGGAACACCGGGGAGCTGTTTTTT. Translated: CASTAIFTSGNTGELFF.